One sample yielded the 22 T cell receptor beta chains listed below, sequenced in a study of T cells in Graves' hyperthyroidism and ophthalmopathy. Amplification targeted TCR beta CDR3 regions from RNA transcripts. A first-round RT-PCR of the TCR CDR3 used the HTBI primer set. One entry per CDR3 protein, called by TCRdb with MiXCR from the multiplex PCR reads. The sample includes about 58,000 distinct CDR3 sequences, just under 50% of them seen just once. The sample consisted of blood. The receptors derive from a woman aged 25-40 years with Graves' ophthalmopathy.

About this clonotype itself: The junction does not match germline at one end; this may be a read error. The rearrangement links TRBV20-1 to TRBJ1-6; D gene uncertain. CDR1 DFQATT and CDR2 SNEGSKA come from the germline V gene (reference sequence). The CDR3 is 8 amino acids. The CDR3 DNA is TGCAGTGCTAGAGTCCGAAGCTTT. Protein product: CSARVRSF.

For the CDR3, the DNA is TGCGCCAGCAGTGATTGGACTAGTATAGGAAAACTGTTTTTT. It encodes CASSDWTSIGKLFF. The chain couples TRBV10-2 to TRBJ1-4; unclear D gene. Trimming shortened V by 3 bases and J by 10 bases, and 15 bases separated the two germline ends. Germline V gene data show CDR1 as WSHSY and CDR2 as SAAADI. This CDR3 has 14 amino acids.

By proportion, this clonotype is medium-sized. The rearrangement uses TRBV25-1 and TRBJ1-5; the D is unclear. V was cut by 7 bases and J by 2 bases, with 24 bases left in between. Germline assignment: CDR1 MGHDK and CDR2 SYGVNS. The CDR3 contains 18 residues. CDR3 region: CASICRDGLSCRNQPQHF. The CDR3 DNA is TGTGCCAGCATTTGCCGAGATGGATTGAGTTGTCGCAATCAGCCCCAGCATTTT.

This clonotype has a count of ten or more. V gene TRBV5-8 combines with J gene TRBJ1-2; D is ambiguous. There are 18 residues in the CDR3. V was cut by 4 bases and J by 2 bases, with 24 bases left in between. CDR1 SGHTS and CDR2 YDEGEE come from the germline V gene. Here the CDR3 reads CASSNPDRRRTLNYGYTF. CDR3 DNA sequence: TGTGCCAGCAGCAACCCTGACCGGCGCAGGACCCTAAACTATGGCTACACCTTC.

This clonotype was detected ten times or more. The chain joins TRBV29-1 to TRBJ1-5; a weak D match, TRBD1 (6 bases). Germline-derived CDR1 and CDR2 are SQVTM and ANQGSEA. This CDR3 has 14 residues. Trimming removed 4 bases from V and 8 bases from J, with 18 bases in between. The CDR3 reads CSVGLGGGREPQHF. As DNA, the CDR3 is TGCAGCGTTGGACTAGGGGGGGGCAGGGAGCCCCAGCATTTT.

The table lists this clonotype with many counts. J is TRBJ2-3 and V is TRBV5-1; D is ambiguous. Looked up from germline, CDR1 is SGHRS and CDR2 is YFSETQ. Trimming removed 4 bases at V and 0 bases at J, with 9 bases between. CDR3 length equals 14 residues. CDR3 DNA: TGCGCCAGCAGCCTCGCCGAAAGCACAGATACGCAGTATTTT. It yields the protein CASSLAESTDTQYF. Together with reference TRBV5-1 and TRBJ2-3, the CDR3 gives the full variable domain: KAGVTQTPRYLIKTRGQQVTLSCSPISGHRSVSWYQQTPGQGLQFLFEYFSETQRNKGNFPGRFSGRQFSNSRSEMNVSTLELGDSALYLCASSLAESTDTQYFGPGTRLTVL.

The V gene is TRBV18, the J gene TRBJ1-1; 7 bases line up with TRBD1. Trimming cost V 4 bases and J 1 base; bases outside gene matches: 6. CDR3 length: 15 amino acids. CDR1 is KGHSH and CDR2 is LQKENI in the germline V gene. In nucleotides, the CDR3 is TGTGCCAGCTCACGACAGGGTGGGGGGAACACTGAAGCTTTCTTT. Translation gives CASSRQGGGNTEAFF.

The chain combines TRBV2 with TRBJ2-7; TRBD2 aligns across 14 bases. With 11 bases clipped from V and 2 bases from J, the junction kept 17 bases outside the gene matches. The germline gives CDR1 SNHLY, CDR2 FYNNEI. This CDR3 region has 18 residues. The DNA of the CDR3 is TGTGCCTGGAGATCCACGGGACTAGCGGGAGCGTTCACCTACGAGCAGTACTTC. Translated, it gives CAWRSTGLAGAFTYEQYF.

There are many counts of this clonotype. The gene calls are TRBV12-3 or TRBV12-4 and TRBJ2-3; D gene uncertain. The CDR3 covers 13 residues. The germline V and J ends were trimmed by 7 bases and 0 bases, with 8 bases remaining between them. The CDR3 sequence is CASTSSSTDTQYF. For the CDR3, the DNA is TGTGCCAGCACCAGCAGTAGCACAGATACGCAGTATTTT.

This chain uses TRBV7-9 with TRBJ2-2, with D maybe TRBD1 (6 bases). The V end lost 7 bases, the J end lost 8 bases, and 11 bases lay between the germline ends. CDR3 length: 12 amino acids. Germline V gene lookup returns CDR1 SEHNR and CDR2 FQNEAQ (reference sequence). In DNA, the CDR3 is TGTGCCAGCACCCCCGGGACAGGGGAGCTGTTTTTT. Translating gives CASTPGTGELFF.

The V and J genes are TRBV7-3 and TRBJ1-4, with 7 nucleotides matching TRBD1. Per the germline V gene, CDR1 is SGHTA and CDR2 is FQGTGA. There are 14 residues in the CDR3. With 5 bases clipped from V and 8 bases from J, the junction kept 8 bases outside the gene matches. The CDR3 sequence is CASSPHPGQEKLFF. The CDR3 DNA reads TGTGCCAGCAGCCCCCATCCGGGACAGGAAAAACTGTTTTTT.

Ten or more counts support this clonotype. The V and J genes are TRBV20-1 and TRBJ2-2; 8 nucleotides align to TRBD2. Looked up from germline, CDR1 is DFQATT and CDR2 is SNEGSKA (reference sequence). This CDR3 spans 15 amino acids. Trimming removed 5 bases from V and 5 bases from J; junction bases left unmatched: 10. CDR3: CSAPIAGRFTGELFF. DNA for the CDR3: TGCAGTGCTCCTATAGCGGGACGGTTTACCGGGGAGCTGTTTTTT.

V gene TRBV9 combines with J gene TRBJ1-1; D remains ambiguous. The germline CDR1 and CDR2 sequences are SGDLS and YYNGEE. The CDR3 consists of 11 residues. V lost 7 bases, J lost 6 bases, and 10 bases lay in between. CDR3 nucleotide sequence: TGTGCCAGCGGCCCGGGCGCTGAAGCTTTCTTT. Its protein product is CASGPGAEAFF.

V usage is TRBV30 and J usage is TRBJ1-1; unclear D gene. Trimming removed 3 bases at V and 4 bases at J, with 9 bases between. Germline V gene sequence: CDR1 GTSNPN, CDR2 SVGIG (reference sequence). The length of the CDR3 is 12 residues. CDR3 bases: TGTGCCTGGAGCGAACCGGGCACTGAAGCTTTCTTT. It yields the protein CAWSEPGTEAFF.

This clonotype was counted at least ten times. This sequence joins TRBV7-2 and TRBJ2-5; a possible D gene is TRBD2 (5 bases). The CDR3 contains 12 residues. In germline, CDR1 is SGHTA, CDR2 FQGNSA. With 1 base removed from V and 5 bases from J, the gap between germline ends came to 5 bases. The CDR3, as DNA: TGTGCCAGCAGCTTAGGGAGGGAGACCCAGTACTTC. Its protein is CASSLGRETQYF.

The V call is TRBV10-3, the J call TRBJ2-2; D remains unclear. Between the trimmed V and J ends, which lost 0 bases and 7 bases, there was a span of 3 bases. This CDR3 spans 12 amino acids. Germline values: CDR1 ENHRY, CDR2 SYGVKD. The DNA for the CDR3 is TGTGCCATCAGTGAGTCTGGCGGGGAGCTGTTTTTT. Translated, it gives CAISESGGELFF.

In its sample, this clonotype was seen a few times. This chain uses TRBV18 with TRBJ2-7; 9 bases align to TRBD1. Germline CDR1 reads KGHSH; CDR2 reads LQKENI. Trimming took 1 base from V and 5 from J; bases not matched to a gene: 3. The CDR3 has 14 residues. The CDR3 protein is CASSPQTGGNEQYF. The DNA of the CDR3 is TGTGCCAGCTCACCACAGACAGGGGGTAACGAGCAGTACTTC.

This clonotype came up many times. This chain uses TRBV5-1 with TRBJ1-4; no clear D. CDR1 and CDR2 from the germline V gene are SGHRS and YFSETQ. Trimming cost V 3 bases and J 6 bases, with 6 bases left between them. The CDR3 totals 12 residues. In DNA, the CDR3 is TGCGCCAGCAGCTCGGAGGATGAAAAACTGTTTTTT. Translation: CASSSEDEKLFF.

Many counts were recorded for this clonotype. The chain joins TRBV4-1 to TRBJ2-3, with D possibly TRBD2 on 6 matching bases. CDR3 length: 15 residues. Germline loops: CDR1 MGHRA, CDR2 YSYEKL. V was clipped by 0 bases and J by 8 bases, with 15 bases between them. CDR3 sequence (DNA): TGCGCCAGCAGCCAAGATCTGTCGCGGGGTTCTACGCAGTATTTT. The encoded protein is CASSQDLSRGSTQYF.

The J gene is TRBJ1-4, the V gene TRBV15; TRBD1 matches 9 bases. The CDR3 is made up of 15 amino acids. The germline gives CDR1 LNHNV, CDR2 YYDKDF (reference sequence). Trimming took 5 bases from V and 7 from J; bases not matched to a gene: 8. The CDR3 DNA follows: TGTGCCACCAGCGGGAACAGGGGGCTGGGTGAAAAACTGTTTTTT. Its protein is CATSGNRGLGEKLFF.

This clonotype was seen at least ten times. J is TRBJ1-3 and V is TRBV28; D uncertain. The CDR3 is 16 amino acids. CDR1 and CDR2 from the germline V gene are MDHEN and SYDVKM. V was pared by 4 bases and J by 1 base, with 14 bases between. CDR3 DNA sequence: TGTGCCAGCAGTTCACGCCGTTTGGGGTCTGGAAACACCATATATTTT. Residues: CASSSRRLGSGNTIYF. The variable domain in full, completed from reference TRBV28 and TRBJ1-3, reads DVKVTQSSRYLVKRTGEKVFLECVQDMDHENMFWYRQDPGLGLRLIYFSYDVKMKEKGDIPEGYSVSREKKERFSLILESASTNQTSMYLCASSSRRLGSGNTIYFGEGSWLTVV.

This clonotype occurred many times. The V and J genes are TRBV5-1 and TRBJ2-3; D is undetermined. The CDR3 sequence is 15 residues long. Trimming stripped 0 bases from V and 1 base from J, with 9 bases between. Per germline, CDR1 SGHRS and CDR2 YFSETQ. The CDR3 DNA follows: TGCGCCAGCAGCTTGGTTAGCACTGGCACAGATACGCAGTATTTT. Translating it yields CASSLVSTGTDTQYF. The variable domain in full, completed from reference TRBV5-1 and TRBJ2-3, reads KAGVTQTPRYLIKTRGQQVTLSCSPISGHRSVSWYQQTPGQGLQFLFEYFSETQRNKGNFPGRFSGRQFSNSRSEMNVSTLELGDSALYLCASSLVSTGTDTQYFGPGTRLTVL.